Many counts were recorded for the clone carrying this T cell receptor (beta chain). The target antigen is unknown. The CDR3 covers 14 residues. J was trimmed by 2 bases and V by 1 base; bases with no gene match: 0. This sample stems from a study of T-cell memory formation after mild COVID-19. Overall study: Largely, the TCR clusters proved donor specific. Study-level results: The authors did not confirm SARS-CoV-2 specificity of second-wave clones peaking day 37. Clones contracting across day 15 to 85 had a balanced CD4/CD8 profile; later expanding clones leaned CD4+.

Constant-segment primers were used for 5'RACE, and the resulting TCR alpha and TCR beta cDNA libraries carried sample barcodes and UMIs. TCRdb analysed the 5' RACE reads with MiXCR anew, one entry per CDR3 protein. The sample lists more than 250,000 distinct CDR3 sequences, around 17% seen once, with 23% in the top ten. Sequenced sample: PBMCs or a T cell subset sorted from them (not recorded which). This TCR derives from a man aged 18 to 29 who had mild COVID-19 (a few samples of this study predate the infection). Cell type and time point are not known. V is TRBV12-3 or TRBV12-4 and J is TRBJ2-5, with 8 bases lining up with TRBD1. CDR3 sequence: CASSLGQGQETQYF. As DNA, the CDR3 is TGTGCCAGCAGTTTAGGACAGGGGCAAGAGACCCAGTACTTC.